One and the same sample provided the 5 T cell receptor beta chains below, sequenced in a study of cytomegalovirus exposure and HLA in healthy donors. The data were produced by immunoSEQ multiplex PCR, yet TCRdb's version contains in-frame clones alone and is incomplete. This table has over 250,000 clones, approximately 83% appearing once. Sequencing was done on a sample of PBMCs. The receptors stem from a woman under 30 in good health and CMV-seronegative.

The chain employs TRBV4-1 and TRBJ2-1, with a tentative D call TRBD1 (5 bases). The length of the CDR3 is 17 residues. The germline CDR1 and CDR2 sequences are MGHRA and YSYEKL. V shed 0 bases and J shed 5 bases, with 17 bases lying between them. The CDR3 is CASSQDVLQAIDNEQFF. CDR3 DNA sequence: TGCGCCAGCAGCCAAGATGTATTACAGGCGATAGACAATGAGCAGTTCTTC.

The rearrangement links TRBV6-5 to TRBJ1-3; D is undetermined. Germline V CDR1 and CDR2: MNHEY, SVGAGI. This CDR3 has 16 residues. Trimming took 0 bases from V and 2 from J, leaving 11 bases between them. In DNA, the CDR3 is TGTGCCAGCAGTTACTCGATGAGGTTAGCTGGAAACACCATATATTTT. It translates to CASSYSMRLAGNTIYF.

This clone was detected a few times. This rearrangement joins TRBV25-1 to TRBJ1-2; D unresolved. The CDR3 is 11 residues long. V lost 6 bases, J lost 2 bases, and 4 bases lay in between. Germline CDR1 MGHDK, CDR2 SYGVNS. The CDR3 DNA reads TGTGCCAGCAGCGGGAACTATGGCTACACCTTC. Amino acid sequence: CASSGNYGYTF.

The rearrangement links TRBV7-9 to TRBJ1-5; 7 positions match TRBD1. Germline CDR1 SEHNR, CDR2 FQNEAQ (reference sequence). The CDR3 is 13 residues long. The trim removed 5 bases at V and 5 bases at J, leaving 3 bases unmatched. In DNA form, the CDR3 reads TGTGCCAGCAGCGGACAGGATCATCAGCCCCAGCATTTT. Translation gives CASSGQDHQPQHF.

This clone has more than one count but fewer than ten. The rearrangement links TRBV5-6 to TRBJ1-6; tentative D call: TRBD1 (5 bases). V was pared by 0 bases and J by 8 bases, with 12 bases between. The CDR3 is 15 amino acids. Germline V CDR1 and CDR2: SGHDT, YYEEEE. The CDR3 loop is CASSLAMGGDSPLHF. DNA of the CDR3: TGTGCCAGCAGCTTGGCCATGGGAGGGGATTCACCCCTCCACTTT.